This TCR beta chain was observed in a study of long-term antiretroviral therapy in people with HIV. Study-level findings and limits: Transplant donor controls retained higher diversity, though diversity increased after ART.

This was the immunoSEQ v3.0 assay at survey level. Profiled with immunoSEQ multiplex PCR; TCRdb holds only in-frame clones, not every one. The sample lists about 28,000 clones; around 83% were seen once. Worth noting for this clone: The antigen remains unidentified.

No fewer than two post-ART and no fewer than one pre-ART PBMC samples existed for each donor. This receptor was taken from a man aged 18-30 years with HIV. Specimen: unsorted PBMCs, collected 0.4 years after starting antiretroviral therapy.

The DNA for the CDR3 is TGTGCCAGCAGCAAAGTTCGGGGGTTGGTTAGGGCCTACGAGCAGTACTTC. Protein product: CASSKVRGLVRAYEQYF. This rearrangement joins TRBV21-1 to TRBJ2-7; the D call in the table, TRBD2, was not verified against the DNA. TRBV21-1 represents a pseudogene. This CDR3 has 17 residues.